The 27 T cell receptor beta chains below come from one sample, sequenced in a study of control samples from healthy donors and cancer patients. The assay was immunoSEQ multiplex PCR, and TCRdb's table has in-frame clones only and misses some. Altogether roughly 130,000 clones are present, 90% to 95% being singletons, with the ten largest covering roughly 1.7%. The sequenced material came from PBMCs. These receptors all stem from a man aged 50 to 60 with head and neck cancer.

The chain has TRBV27 and TRBJ1-6, with 7 bases fitting TRBD1. Germline assignment: CDR1 MNHEY and CDR2 SMNVEV (reference sequence). The CDR3 consists of 16 residues. The junction had 7 bases not matched to a gene; V was cut back by 3 bases and J by 5 bases. The CDR3 loop is CASSLIDRADNSPLHF. The CDR3 DNA sequence: TGTGCCAGCAGTTTGATCGACAGGGCTGATAATTCACCCCTCCACTTT.

The chain has TRBV5-4 and TRBJ2-2; D gene unclear. V was cut by 4 bases and J by 5 bases, with 15 bases left in between. This CDR3 is built from 15 residues. In germline, CDR1 is SGHNT, CDR2 YYREEE (reference sequence). The CDR3 nucleotides are TGTGCCAGCAGCCCCAACGGAATAGGGACCGGGGAGCTGTTTTTT. Residues: CASSPNGIGTGELFF.

This clone was picked up a small number of times. This chain connects TRBV6-5 to TRBJ2-3; TRBD2 matches 7 bases. The CDR3 has 14 amino acids. Germline V gene sequence: CDR1 MNHEY, CDR2 SVGAGI. Germline trimming cut 5 bases from V and 7 bases from J; bases unmatched to any gene: 9. The CDR3 here is CASSNGLEGNTQYF. The CDR3 DNA reads TGTGCCAGCAGTAATGGACTAGAGGGAAATACGCAGTATTTT.

The chain uses TRBV28 and TRBJ2-7, with a tentative D call TRBD2 (5 bases). Per germline, CDR1 MDHEN and CDR2 SYDVKM. The CDR3 is 13 amino acids. V shed 0 bases and J shed 4 bases, with 7 bases lying between them. The DNA for the CDR3 is TGTGCCAGCAGTTTATGGCGGGTGTACGAGCAGTACTTC. It translates to CASSLWRVYEQYF.

A single count supports this clone. This chain joins TRBV3-1 (or the pseudogene TRBV3-2) and TRBJ2-7; possible D gene TRBD2, 8 bases. CDR1 LGHDT and CDR2 YNNKEL come from the germline V gene (reference sequence). Trimming stripped 5 bases from V and 5 bases from J, with 22 bases between. The CDR3 loop spans 16 amino acids. The CDR3 bases are TGTGCCAGCAGCAAAGGGGGCGGGGGGACTCCCCACGAGCAGTACTTC. Its translation is CASSKGGGGTPHEQYF.

The rearrangement joins TRBV3-1 (or the pseudogene TRBV3-2) to TRBJ1-1, with D unresolved. The CDR3 has 15 residues. The germline CDR1 and CDR2 sequences are LGHDT and YNNKEL (reference sequence). V was clipped by 0 bases and J by 1 base, with 9 bases between them. In DNA, the CDR3 is TGTGCCAGCAGCCAAGAATTCCTTCCGAACACTGAAGCTTTCTTT. The encoded protein is CASSQEFLPNTEAFF.

This clone was picked up a small number of times. This chain connects TRBV12-3 or TRBV12-4 to TRBJ2-2, with 7 nucleotides matching TRBD2. CDR3 size: 13 residues. J gave up 5 bases and V 4 bases, and 1 base lay outside the gene matches. The CDR3 DNA follows: TGTGCCAGCAGTTCCGGGGGGACCGGGGAGCTGTTTTTT. Protein product: CASSSGGTGELFF.

The J gene is TRBJ1-2, the V gene TRBV9; 9 nucleotides line up with TRBD1. CDR3 length: 16 residues. Per the germline V gene, CDR1 is SGDLS and CDR2 is YYNGEE. V gave up 3 bases and J gave up 6 bases; unmatched junction bases: 12. The CDR3 here is CASSATPGQGSNGYTF. For the CDR3, the DNA is TGTGCCAGCAGCGCCACCCCCGGACAGGGGTCGAATGGCTACACCTTC.

V usage is TRBV5-1 and J usage is TRBJ1-5; D possibly corresponds to TRBD1 (5 bases). Germline assignment: CDR1 SGHRS and CDR2 YFSETQ. This CDR3 is built from 14 residues. The V end was cut by 4 bases, the J end by 1 base, with 9 bases between. The CDR3 is CASSLGPSNQPQHF. The DNA for the CDR3 is TGCGCCAGCAGCCTGGGACCGAGCAATCAGCCCCAGCATTTT.

The chain uses TRBV5-1 and TRBJ1-4; 9 bases match TRBD1. The CDR3 spans 16 residues. The ends lost 4 bases at V and 4 bases at J; junction bases unmatched: 8. The germline gives CDR1 SGHRS, CDR2 YFSETQ. CDR3 nucleotides: TGCGCCAGCAGCGGACGGACAGGGGTCAATAATGAAAAACTGTTTTTT. The encoded protein is CASSGRTGVNNEKLFF.

The J gene is TRBJ2-7, the V gene TRBV19, with D perhaps given as TRBD1 or TRBD2 (5 bases each). Germline lookup yields CDR1 LNHDA and CDR2 SQIVND (reference sequence). The ends were cut back, 3 bases at V and 3 bases at J, with 12 bases in the middle. The length of the CDR3 is 14 residues. CDR3 protein: CASSITLGGYEQYF. CDR3 in DNA: TGTGCCAGTAGTATTACCCTTGGGGGCTACGAGCAGTACTTC.

CDR3 protein: CATSSSGSPRRFF. The CDR3, as DNA: TGTGCCACCAGTTCTAGCGGGTCCCCGCGACGGTTCTTC. The rearrangement uses TRBV24-1 and TRBJ2-1, with 8 bases that match TRBD2. Germline V lookup: CDR1 KGHDR, CDR2 SFDVKD. V shed 6 bases and J 15 bases; nucleotides not matched to a gene: 12. There are 13 residues in the CDR3.

The V gene is TRBV24-1, the J gene TRBJ1-6; the D is unclear. The germline V gene encodes CDR1 KGHDR and CDR2 SFDVKD. CDR3 length: 13 residues. V dropped 0 bases and J dropped 9 bases, with 5 bases sitting between them. CDR3 protein: CATSDLTGSPLHF. In DNA form, the CDR3 reads TGTGCCACCAGTGATTTGACGGGTTCACCCCTCCACTTT.

This chain joins TRBV11-2 and TRBJ2-5; no definite D call. The germline V gene encodes CDR1 SGHAT and CDR2 FQNNGV. The V end was cut by 5 bases, the J end by 5 bases, with 12 bases between. The CDR3 is 13 amino acids. The CDR3 region has the DNA TGTGCCAGCAGCCCGAACCCAGTCGAGACCCAGTACTTC. Protein sequence: CASSPNPVETQYF. Full variable domain (remainder filled in from reference TRBV11-2 and TRBJ2-5): EAGVAQSPRYKIIEKRQSVAFWCNPISGHATLYWYQQILGQGPKLLIQFQNNGVVDDSQLPKDRFSAERLKGVDSTLKIQPAKLEDSAVYLCASSPNPVETQYFGPGTRLLVL.

This chain uses TRBV7-2 with TRBJ1-1; D perhaps matches TRBD1 (5 bases). CDR1 and CDR2 (germline): SGHTA, FQGNSA. This CDR3 spans 13 amino acids. V lost 2 bases and J lost 5, with 9 bases in between. The chain's CDR3 is CASSLSGGTEAFF. The CDR3 bases are TGTGCCAGCAGCTTAAGCGGGGGAACTGAAGCTTTCTTT. Variable domain in full (rest from reference TRBV7-2 and TRBJ1-1): GAGVSQSPSNKVTEKGKDVELRCDPISGHTALYWYRQSLGQGLEFLIYFQGNSAPDKSGLPSDRFSAERTGGSVSTLTIQRTQQEDSAVYLCASSLSGGTEAFFGQGTRLTVV.

This chain connects TRBV29-1 to TRBJ1-2; D is perhaps TRBD1 (5 bases). Germline V gene lookup returns CDR1 SQVTM and CDR2 ANQGSEA. The CDR3 contains 13 residues. V lost 6 bases to trimming and J lost 5 bases, with 16 bases between them. Here the CDR3 DNA reads TGCAGCGTGCGGACGGGGAGGGGTTATGGCTACACCTTC. This encodes CSVRTGRGYGYTF.

V gene TRBV4-3 combines with J gene TRBJ2-5, with D possibly TRBD1 on 5 matching bases. CDR3 length equals 14 residues. CDR1 is LGHNA and CDR2 is YSLEER in the germline V gene. V was cut by 4 bases and J by 5 bases, with 14 bases left in between. The CDR3 loop reads CASSPTGFGETQYF. The CDR3 DNA follows: TGCGCCAGCAGCCCCACAGGTTTCGGGGAGACCCAGTACTTC.

V usage is TRBV11-2 and J usage is TRBJ2-7, with D possibly being TRBD1 (6 bases). CDR1 and CDR2 from the germline V gene are SGHAT and FQNNGV. The CDR3 length is 17 residues. Trimming took off 2 bases at V and 3 bases at J, with 20 bases between the two ends. The CDR3 is CASSLRPDTGYGYEQYF. CDR3 coding DNA: TGTGCCAGCAGCTTACGACCGGACACAGGGTACGGCTACGAGCAGTACTTC.

The gene calls are TRBV6-5 and TRBJ1-1; tentatively, D is TRBD1 (6 bases). Germline CDR1 and CDR2: MNHEY and SVGAGI. This CDR3 comprises 12 residues. V was cut by 5 bases and J by 9 bases, with 13 bases left in between. As DNA, the CDR3 is TGTGCCAGCAGTCTAAGGGGGGGAAAAGCTTTCTTT. It specifies CASSLRGGKAFF.

The V gene is TRBV6-6, the J gene TRBJ1-5, with TRBD1 matching over 7 bases. Per germline, CDR1 MNHNY and CDR2 SVGAGI (reference sequence). The CDR3 runs 15 residues. V was clipped by 0 bases and J by 7 bases; unmatched bases: 6. The CDR3 DNA reads TGTGCCAGCAGTTACTCAACGACAGGGAACCAGCCCCAGCATTTT. Protein product: CASSYSTTGNQPQHF.

The rearrangement links TRBV28 to TRBJ2-1, with D possibly called TRBD1 or TRBD2 (5 bases each). V lost 4 bases to trimming and J lost 12 bases, with 25 bases between them. The germline V gene encodes CDR1 MDHEN and CDR2 SYDVKM. CDR3 length: 16 amino acids. In DNA, the CDR3 is TGTGCCAGCAGTTCCGGGACGGGAACCGCGTCGAGTCGGCAGTTCTTC. This sequence encodes CASSSGTGTASSRQFF.

The chain carries TRBV30 and TRBJ1-6; no reliable D call. V lost 7 bases to trimming and J lost 6 bases, with 10 bases between them. The CDR3 is 12 residues long. Germline V lookup: CDR1 GTSNPN, CDR2 SVGIG (reference sequence). Here the CDR3 DNA reads TGTGCCTTGGAGAGACTTAATTCACCCCTCCACTTT. Its protein is CALERLNSPLHF.

The chain carries TRBV19 and TRBJ1-1, with D possibly matching TRBD1 (6 bases). V was shortened by 1 base and J by 0 bases, with 9 bases between the two germline ends. Per germline, CDR1 LNHDA and CDR2 SQIVND (reference sequence). The CDR3 extends over 15 amino acids. Here the CDR3 DNA reads TGTGCCAGTAGTATAGGGGGGGCCATGAACACTGAAGCTTTCTTT. Translation gives CASSIGGAMNTEAFF.

This clone occurred a few times. The rearrangement joins TRBV6-2 or TRBV6-3 to TRBJ1-1; weak D call: TRBD1 (5 bases). V was trimmed by 4 bases and J by 10 bases, leaving 13 bases between them. The V gene's germline CDR1 is MNHEY and CDR2 SVGEGT. This CDR3 has 12 amino acids. The chain's CDR3 is CASSWGGSRAFF. CDR3 nucleotides: TGTGCCAGCAGTTGGGGGGGAAGTCGAGCTTTCTTT.

About this clone: The same CDR3 also results from other DNA sequences found in this sample. The chain joins TRBV24-1 to TRBJ2-5; D may be TRBD2 (6 bases). The V gene's germline CDR1 is KGHDR and CDR2 SFDVKD. The CDR3 covers 16 residues. The ends were cut back, 3 bases at V and 7 bases at J, with 20 bases in the middle. In DNA, the CDR3 is TGTGCCACCAGTGATCCAGTCGGGGGAGCGAGGGGGACCCAGTACTTC. Protein product: CATSDPVGGARGTQYF.

This clone was observed once. This chain joins TRBV9 and TRBJ2-1; no firm D call. The CDR3 length is 13 residues. The germline V gene has CDR1 SGDLS and CDR2 YYNGEE. Between the trimmed V and J ends, which lost 2 bases and 8 bases, there was a span of 11 bases. The CDR3 bases are TGTGCCAGCAGCGTCGCCGGTGTCGATGAGCAGTTCTTC. As protein: CASSVAGVDEQFF.

The rearrangement joins TRBV7-9 to TRBJ1-2; D may be TRBD1 (6 bases). Germline V gene sequence: CDR1 SEHNR, CDR2 FQNEAQ (reference sequence). The CDR3 consists of 13 residues. Trimming pared 5 bases from V and 9 bases from J, leaving 16 bases between. The CDR3 nucleotides are TGTGCCAGCAGCCCAAGGGGGGCTTCGCGCTACACCTTC. It codes for CASSPRGASRYTF.